A single TCR beta chain is shown here with its context. The antigen remains unidentified. Germline CDR1 is MGHRA and CDR2 is YSYEKL. The CDR3 covers 14 residues. V dropped 1 base and J dropped 3 bases, with 4 bases sitting between them. Each donor was a Caucasian adult residing in Nashville, Tennessee. The record originates from a study of shared clonotypes between healthy human individuals. Findings of the study overall: Memory subsets generally showed lower estimated richness than naive subsets. Among non-shared clonotypes, generation probabilities were lower than among those shared by all four donors.

Assay used: immunoSEQ multiplex PCR; TCRdb lists only in-frame clones, some missing. This sample has hundreds of thousands of clones, with around 74% found just once. The genes are TRBV4-1 and TRBJ2-6, with D unresolved. The source is a woman under 40 in good health. The sequenced material came from memory CD4+ T cells sorted from blood. Subset described: CD45RA-negative fraction. This chain's CDR3 is CASSQGGGANVLTF. Written as DNA, the CDR3 is TGCGCCAGCAGCCAAGGGGGTGGGGCCAACGTCCTGACTTTC.